This is a list of T cell receptor beta chains from one sample in a study of spatial heterogeneity in lung cancer. One entry per CDR3 protein, called by TCRdb with MiXCR from the 5' RACE reads. The data show around 37,000 distinct CDR3 sequences, approximately 7.2% seen once. This specimen was PBMCs, taken at surgery. Receptors were obtained from a female donor with early-stage non-small cell lung cancer. The CDR3 runs from the conserved cysteine through the conserved F or W.

length: 15; V: TRBV6-1; J: TRBJ2-3; CDR3: CASSVKRGSTDTQYF
length: 14; V: TRBV5-1; J: TRBJ1-1; CDR3: CASSLDGGDTEAFF
length: 13; V: TRBV5-1; J: TRBJ1-2; CDR3: CASSLDRVYGYTF
length: 13; V: TRBV7-9; J: TRBJ2-1; CDR3: CASRPGGRDEQFF
length: 14; V: TRBV11-1; J: TRBJ2-1; CDR3: CASRGDPRYNEQFF
length: 15; V: TRBV28; J: TRBJ1-5; CDR3: CASSFRQFVDQPQHF
length: 12; V: TRBV6-6; J: TRBJ1-2; CDR3: CASRGDGTSYTF
length: 16; V: TRBV24-1; J: TRBJ2-7; CDR3: CATSDPSGRDGYEQYF
length: 15; V: TRBV7-8; J: TRBJ1-1; CDR3: CASSLWGYQGTEAFF
length: 11; V: TRBV6-5; J: TRBJ1-4; CDR3: CASSSSEKLFF
length: 13; V: TRBV20-1; J: TRBJ2-5; CDR3: CSARAGQSETQYF
length: 13; V: TRBV28; J: TRBJ2-7; CDR3: CASGETRVPEQYF
length: 14; V: TRBV7-9; J: TRBJ2-1; CDR3: CASRQGGRAHEQFF
length: 14; V: TRBV5-1; J: TRBJ2-3; CDR3: CASSLAGAVDTQYF
length: 13; V: TRBV12-3/TRBV12-4; J: TRBJ2-7; CDR3: CASSPGQFGEQYF
length: 13; V: TRBV5-4; J: TRBJ1-2; CDR3: CASSLPTGDGYTF
length: 12; V: TRBV7-9; J: TRBJ2-4; CDR3: CASIGTGNIQYF
length: 17; V: TRBV20-1; J: TRBJ2-4; CDR3: CSAATHGPSGAKNIQYF
length: 15; V: TRBV7-2; J: TRBJ2-7; CDR3: CASSPLPGTSYEQYF